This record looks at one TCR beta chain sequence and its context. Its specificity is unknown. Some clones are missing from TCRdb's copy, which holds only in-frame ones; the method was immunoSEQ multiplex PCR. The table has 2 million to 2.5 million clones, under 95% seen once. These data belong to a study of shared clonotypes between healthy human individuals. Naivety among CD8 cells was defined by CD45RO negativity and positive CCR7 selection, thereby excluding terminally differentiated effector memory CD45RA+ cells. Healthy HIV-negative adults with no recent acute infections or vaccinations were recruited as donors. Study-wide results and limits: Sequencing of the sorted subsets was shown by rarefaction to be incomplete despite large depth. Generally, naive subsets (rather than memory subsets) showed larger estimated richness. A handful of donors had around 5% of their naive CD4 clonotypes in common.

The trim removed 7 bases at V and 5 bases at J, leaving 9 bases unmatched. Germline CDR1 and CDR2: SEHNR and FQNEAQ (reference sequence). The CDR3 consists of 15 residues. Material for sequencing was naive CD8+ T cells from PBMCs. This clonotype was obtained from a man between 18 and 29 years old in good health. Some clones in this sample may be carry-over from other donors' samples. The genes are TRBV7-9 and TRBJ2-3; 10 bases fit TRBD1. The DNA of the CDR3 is TGTGCCAGCAACCACAGGGGACAGGGGAGAGATACGCAGTATTTT. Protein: CASNHRGQGRDTQYF.